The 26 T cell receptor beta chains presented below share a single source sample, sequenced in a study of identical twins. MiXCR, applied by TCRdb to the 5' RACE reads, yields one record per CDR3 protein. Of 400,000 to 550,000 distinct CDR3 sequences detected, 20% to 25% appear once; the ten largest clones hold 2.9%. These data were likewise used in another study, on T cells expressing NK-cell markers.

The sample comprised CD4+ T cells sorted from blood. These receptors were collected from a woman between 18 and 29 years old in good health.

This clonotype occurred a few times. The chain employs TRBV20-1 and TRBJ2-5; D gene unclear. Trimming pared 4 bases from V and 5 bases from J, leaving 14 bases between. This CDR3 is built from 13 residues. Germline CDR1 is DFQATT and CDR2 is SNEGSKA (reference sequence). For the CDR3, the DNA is TGCAGTGCTATCGGACCTTTTAGGGAGACCCAGTACTTC. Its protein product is CSAIGPFRETQYF.

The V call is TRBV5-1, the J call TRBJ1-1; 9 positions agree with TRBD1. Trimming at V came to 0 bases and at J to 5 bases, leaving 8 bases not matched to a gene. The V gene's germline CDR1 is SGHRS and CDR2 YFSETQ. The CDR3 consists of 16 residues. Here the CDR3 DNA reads TGCGCCAGCAGCTTGGATGCCGGGACAGGGAAGACTGAAGCTTTCTTT. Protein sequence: CASSLDAGTGKTEAFF.

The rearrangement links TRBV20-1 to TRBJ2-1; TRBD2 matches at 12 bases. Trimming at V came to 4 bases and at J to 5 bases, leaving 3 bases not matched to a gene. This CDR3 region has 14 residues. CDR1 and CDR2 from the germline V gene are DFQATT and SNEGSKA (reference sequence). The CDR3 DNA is TGCAGTGCTATGGGACTAGCGGGCGACAATGAGCAGTTCTTC. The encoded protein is CSAMGLAGDNEQFF.

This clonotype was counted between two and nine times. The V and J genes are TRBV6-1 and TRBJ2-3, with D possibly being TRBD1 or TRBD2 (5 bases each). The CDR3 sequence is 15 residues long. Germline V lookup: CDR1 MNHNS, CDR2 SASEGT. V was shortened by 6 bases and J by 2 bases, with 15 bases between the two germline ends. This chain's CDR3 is CASSGPGTVTDTQYF. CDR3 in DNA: TGTGCCAGCAGCGGACCCGGGACGGTCACAGATACGCAGTATTTT.

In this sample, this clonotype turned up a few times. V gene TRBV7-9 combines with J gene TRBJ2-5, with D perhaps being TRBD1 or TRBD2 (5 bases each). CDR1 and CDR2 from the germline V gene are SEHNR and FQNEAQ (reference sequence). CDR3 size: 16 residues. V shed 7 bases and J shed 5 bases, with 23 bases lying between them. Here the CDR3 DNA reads TGTGCCAGCATAAGATCTCCGCCGGGGCTCGCGGAGACCCAGTACTTC. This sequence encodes CASIRSPPGLAETQYF.

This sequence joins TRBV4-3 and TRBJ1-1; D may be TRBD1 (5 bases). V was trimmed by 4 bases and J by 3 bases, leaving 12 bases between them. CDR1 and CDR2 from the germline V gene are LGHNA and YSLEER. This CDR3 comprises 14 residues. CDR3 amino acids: CASSLWGRDTEAFF. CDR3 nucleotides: TGCGCCAGCAGCCTTTGGGGCCGGGACACTGAAGCTTTCTTT.

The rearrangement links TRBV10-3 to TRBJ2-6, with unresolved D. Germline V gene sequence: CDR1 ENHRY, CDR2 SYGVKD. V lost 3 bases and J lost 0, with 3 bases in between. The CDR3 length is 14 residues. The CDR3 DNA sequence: TGTGCCATCAGTGACAGCTCTGGGGCCAACGTCCTGACTTTC. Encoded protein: CAISDSSGANVLTF.

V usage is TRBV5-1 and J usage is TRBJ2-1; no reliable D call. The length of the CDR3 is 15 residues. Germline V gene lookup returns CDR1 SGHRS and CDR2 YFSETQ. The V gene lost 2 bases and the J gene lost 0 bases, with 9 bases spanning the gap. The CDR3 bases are TGCGCCAGCAGCTTTTCAGTAAGCTCCTACAATGAGCAGTTCTTC. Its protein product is CASSFSVSSYNEQFF.

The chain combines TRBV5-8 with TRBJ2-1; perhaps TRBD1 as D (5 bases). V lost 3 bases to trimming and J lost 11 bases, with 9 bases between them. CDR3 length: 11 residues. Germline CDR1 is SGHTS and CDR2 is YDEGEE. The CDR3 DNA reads TGTGCCAGCAGCTCAGGGTATCAGCAGTTCTTC. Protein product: CASSSGYQQFF.

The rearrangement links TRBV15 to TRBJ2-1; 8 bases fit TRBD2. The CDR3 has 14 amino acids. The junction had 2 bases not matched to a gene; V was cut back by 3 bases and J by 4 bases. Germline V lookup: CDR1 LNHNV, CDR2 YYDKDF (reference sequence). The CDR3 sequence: CATSRPSGYNEQFF. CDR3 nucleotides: TGTGCCACCAGCAGGCCTAGCGGGTACAATGAGCAGTTCTTC.

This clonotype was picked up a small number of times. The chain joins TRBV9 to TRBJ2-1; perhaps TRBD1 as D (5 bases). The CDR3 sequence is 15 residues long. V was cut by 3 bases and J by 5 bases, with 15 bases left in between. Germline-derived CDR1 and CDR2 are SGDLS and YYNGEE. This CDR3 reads CASSAGHSTNNEQFF. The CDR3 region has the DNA TGTGCCAGCAGCGCCGGACATTCGACCAACAATGAGCAGTTCTTC.

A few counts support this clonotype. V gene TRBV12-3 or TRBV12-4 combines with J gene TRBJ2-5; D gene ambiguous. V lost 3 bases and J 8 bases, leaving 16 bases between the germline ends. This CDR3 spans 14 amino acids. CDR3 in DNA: TGTGCCAGCAGTTTTATACGATCTGTTGGCACCCAGTACTTC. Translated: CASSFIRSVGTQYF.

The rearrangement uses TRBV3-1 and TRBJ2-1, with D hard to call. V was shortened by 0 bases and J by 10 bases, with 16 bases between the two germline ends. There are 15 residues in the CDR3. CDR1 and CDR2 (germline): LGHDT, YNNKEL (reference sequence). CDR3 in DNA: TGTGCCAGCAGCCAAGATTCAACGATGGGCGCCGAGCAGTTCTTC. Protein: CASSQDSTMGAEQFF.

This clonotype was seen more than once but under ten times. The CDR3 spells CSAARGRELTEAFF. The CDR3, as DNA: TGCAGTGCTGCTAGGGGGCGCGAACTCACTGAAGCTTTCTTT. This chain joins TRBV20-1 and TRBJ1-1; 7 bases fit TRBD1. V shed 5 bases, J shed 4 bases, and the junction held 10 bases outside the gene matches. The CDR3 runs to 14 residues. Per germline, CDR1 DFQATT and CDR2 SNEGSKA (reference sequence).

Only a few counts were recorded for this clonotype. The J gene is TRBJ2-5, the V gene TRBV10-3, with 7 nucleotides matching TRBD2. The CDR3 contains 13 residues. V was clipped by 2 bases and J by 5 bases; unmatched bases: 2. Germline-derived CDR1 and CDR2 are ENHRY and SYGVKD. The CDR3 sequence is CAISEAGVETQYF. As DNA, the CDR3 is TGTGCCATCAGTGAGGCGGGAGTCGAGACCCAGTACTTC.

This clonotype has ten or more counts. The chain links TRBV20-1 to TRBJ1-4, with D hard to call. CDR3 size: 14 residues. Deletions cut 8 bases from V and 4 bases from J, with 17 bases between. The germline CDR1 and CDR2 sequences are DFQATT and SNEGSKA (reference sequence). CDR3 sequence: CSPTLGPVNEKLFF. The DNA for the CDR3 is TGCAGTCCAACGTTAGGGCCGGTTAATGAAAAACTGTTTTTT.

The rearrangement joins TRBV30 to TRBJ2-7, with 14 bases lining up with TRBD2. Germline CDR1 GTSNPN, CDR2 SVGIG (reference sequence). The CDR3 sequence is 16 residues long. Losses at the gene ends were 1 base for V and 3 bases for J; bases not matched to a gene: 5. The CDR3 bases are TGTGCCTGGAGTGCCTGGACTAGCGGGAGGCTCTACGAGCAGTACTTC. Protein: CAWSAWTSGRLYEQYF.

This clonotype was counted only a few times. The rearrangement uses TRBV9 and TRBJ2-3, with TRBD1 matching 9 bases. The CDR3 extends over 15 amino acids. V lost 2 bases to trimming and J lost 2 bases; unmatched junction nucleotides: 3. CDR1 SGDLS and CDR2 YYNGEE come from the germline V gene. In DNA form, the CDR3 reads TGTGCCAGCAGCGTTACAGGGGGCTACACAGATACGCAGTATTTT. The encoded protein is CASSVTGGYTDTQYF.

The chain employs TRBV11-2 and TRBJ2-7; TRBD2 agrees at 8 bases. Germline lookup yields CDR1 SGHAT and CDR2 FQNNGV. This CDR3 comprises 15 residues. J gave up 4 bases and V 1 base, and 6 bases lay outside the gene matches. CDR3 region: CASSLGPGLEYEQYF. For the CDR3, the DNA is TGTGCCAGCAGCTTAGGACCGGGACTAGAGTACGAGCAGTACTTC.

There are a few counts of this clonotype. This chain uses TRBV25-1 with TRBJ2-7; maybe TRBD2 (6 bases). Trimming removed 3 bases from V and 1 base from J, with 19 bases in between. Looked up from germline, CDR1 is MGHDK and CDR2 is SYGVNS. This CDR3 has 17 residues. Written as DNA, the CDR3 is TGTGCCAGCAGTGAGTTAGGGAGGCCAGGCCATTCCTACGAGCAGTACTTC. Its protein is CASSELGRPGHSYEQYF.

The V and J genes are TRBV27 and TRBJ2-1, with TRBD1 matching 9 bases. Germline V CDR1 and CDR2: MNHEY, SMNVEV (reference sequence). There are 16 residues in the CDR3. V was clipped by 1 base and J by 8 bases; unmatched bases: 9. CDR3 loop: CASSLFWGQGAYEQFF. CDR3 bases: TGTGCCAGCAGTTTATTCTGGGGACAGGGCGCTTATGAGCAGTTCTTC.

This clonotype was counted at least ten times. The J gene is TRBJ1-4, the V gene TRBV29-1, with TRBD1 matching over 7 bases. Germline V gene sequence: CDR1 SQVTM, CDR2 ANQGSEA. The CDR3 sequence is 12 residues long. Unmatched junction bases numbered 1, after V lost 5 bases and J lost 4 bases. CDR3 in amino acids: CSVRQGNEKLFF. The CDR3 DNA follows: TGCAGCGTTCGACAGGGTAATGAAAAACTGTTTTTT.

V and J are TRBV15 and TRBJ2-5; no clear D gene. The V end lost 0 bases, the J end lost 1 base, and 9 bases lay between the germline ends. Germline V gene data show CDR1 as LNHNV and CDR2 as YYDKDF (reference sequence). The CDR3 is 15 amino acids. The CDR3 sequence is CATSRDYRFQETQYF. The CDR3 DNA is TGTGCCACCAGCAGAGATTATCGGTTCCAAGAGACCCAGTACTTC.

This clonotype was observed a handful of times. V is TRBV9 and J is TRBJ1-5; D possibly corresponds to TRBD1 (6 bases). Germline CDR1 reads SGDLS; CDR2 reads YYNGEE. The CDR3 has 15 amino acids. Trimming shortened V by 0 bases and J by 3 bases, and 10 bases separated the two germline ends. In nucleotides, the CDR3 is TGTGCCAGCAGCGTAGGGCCAGGGGTCAATCAGCCCCAGCATTTT. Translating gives CASSVGPGVNQPQHF.

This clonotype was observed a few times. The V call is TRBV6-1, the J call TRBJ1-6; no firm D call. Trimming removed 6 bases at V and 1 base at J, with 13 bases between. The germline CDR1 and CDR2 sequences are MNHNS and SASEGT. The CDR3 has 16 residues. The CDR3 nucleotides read TGTGCCAGCAGCCTCACCCCGGTGTCCTATAATTCACCCCTCCACTTT. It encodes CASSLTPVSYNSPLHF.

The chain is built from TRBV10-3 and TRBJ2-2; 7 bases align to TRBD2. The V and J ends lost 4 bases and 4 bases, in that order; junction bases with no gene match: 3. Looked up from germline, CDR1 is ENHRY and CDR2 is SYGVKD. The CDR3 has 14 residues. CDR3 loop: CAISVPGGTGELFF. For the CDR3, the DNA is TGTGCCATCAGTGTGCCGGGGGGCACCGGGGAGCTGTTTTTT.